This T cell receptor (beta chain) came from a study of OX40 agonist ivuxolimab in advanced cancers. Whole-study context: The patients received ivuxolimab by intravenous route every 2 weeks at 0.01 to 10 mg/kg.

CDR1 SGHAT and CDR2 FQDESV come from the germline V gene (reference sequence). The V and J ends lost 3 bases and 2 bases respectively, with 14 bases between them. This CDR3 has 15 residues. This clone has only one observation. This table comes from immunoSEQ multiplex PCR, and its TCRdb copy is limited to in-frame clones, with some not included. Of about 40,000 clones listed, 86% are singletons. This sequence joins TRBV11-1 and TRBJ2-7; TRBD2 might be the D (6 bases). The source is an adult with an advanced solid tumor such as melanoma, head and neck, liver or kidney cancer. The source was CD4+ or CD8+ T cells sorted from blood, collected in a trial of the OX40 agonist ivuxolimab. CDR3 sequence (DNA): TGTGCCAGCAGCTTCTTGGTCGGGGGAGCCTACGAGCAGTACTTC. It encodes CASSFLVGGAYEQYF.